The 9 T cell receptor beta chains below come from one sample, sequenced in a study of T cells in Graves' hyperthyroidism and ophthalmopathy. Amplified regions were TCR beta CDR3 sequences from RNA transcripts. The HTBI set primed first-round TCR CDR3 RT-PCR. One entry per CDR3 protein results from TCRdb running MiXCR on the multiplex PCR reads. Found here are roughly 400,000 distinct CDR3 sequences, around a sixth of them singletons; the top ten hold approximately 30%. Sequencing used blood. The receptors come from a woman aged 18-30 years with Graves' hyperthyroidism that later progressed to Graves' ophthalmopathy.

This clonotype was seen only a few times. The CDR3 sequence is CASSLRTGGFGELFF. In nucleotides, the CDR3 is TGTGCCAGCAGCCTGAGGACAGGGGGCTTTGGGGAGCTGTTTTTT. This chain joins TRBV3-1 and TRBJ2-2, with 11 bases that match TRBD1. Germline lookup yields CDR1 LGHDT and CDR2 YNNKEL (reference sequence). CDR3 length equals 15 residues. Losses at the gene ends were 4 bases for V and 8 bases for J; bases not matched to a gene: 6.

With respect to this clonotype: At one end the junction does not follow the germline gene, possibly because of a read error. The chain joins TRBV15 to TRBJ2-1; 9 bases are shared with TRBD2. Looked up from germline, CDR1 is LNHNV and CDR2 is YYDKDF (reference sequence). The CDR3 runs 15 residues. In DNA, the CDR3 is TGTCCCACCAGCAGAGATCGGACTAGCGTGTATGAGCAGTTCTTC. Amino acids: CPTSRDRTSVYEQFF.

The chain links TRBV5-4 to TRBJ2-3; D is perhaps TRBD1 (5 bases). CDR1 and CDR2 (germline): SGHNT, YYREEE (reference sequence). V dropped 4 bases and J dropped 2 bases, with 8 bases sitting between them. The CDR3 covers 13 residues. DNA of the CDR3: TGTGCCAGCAGCGAGGACATCACAGATACGCAGTATTTT. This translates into CASSEDITDTQYF.

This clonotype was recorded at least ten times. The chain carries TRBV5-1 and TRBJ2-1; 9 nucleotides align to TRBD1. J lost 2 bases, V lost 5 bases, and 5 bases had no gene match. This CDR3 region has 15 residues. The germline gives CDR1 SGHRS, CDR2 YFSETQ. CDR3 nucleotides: TGCGCCAGCAGTTACCGACAGGGGGCCTACAATGAGCAGTTCTTC. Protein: CASSYRQGAYNEQFF. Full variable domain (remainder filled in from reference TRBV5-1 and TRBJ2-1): KAGVTQTPRYLIKTRGQQVTLSCSPISGHRSVSWYQQTPGQGLQFLFEYFSETQRNKGNFPGRFSGRQFSNSRSEMNVSTLELGDSALYLCASSYRQGAYNEQFFGPGTRLTVL.

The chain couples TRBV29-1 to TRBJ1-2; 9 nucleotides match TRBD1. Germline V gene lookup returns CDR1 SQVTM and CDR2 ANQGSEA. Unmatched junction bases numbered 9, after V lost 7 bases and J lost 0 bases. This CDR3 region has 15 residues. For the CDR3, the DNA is TGCAGCGCCTGGGACAGGGATTGGGCTAACTATGGCTACACCTTC. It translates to CSAWDRDWANYGYTF. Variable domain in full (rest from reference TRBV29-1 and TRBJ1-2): SAVISQKPSRDICQRGTSLTIQCQVDSQVTMMFWYRQQPGQSLTLIATANQGSEATYESGFVIDKFPISRPNLTFSTLTVSNMSPEDSSIYLCSAWDRDWANYGYTFGSGTRLTVV.

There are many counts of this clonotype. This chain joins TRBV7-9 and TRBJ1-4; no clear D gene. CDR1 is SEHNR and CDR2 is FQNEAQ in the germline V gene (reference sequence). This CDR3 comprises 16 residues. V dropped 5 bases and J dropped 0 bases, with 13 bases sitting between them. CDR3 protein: CASSATTASTNEKLFF. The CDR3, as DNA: TGTGCCAGCAGCGCAACCACAGCCTCAACTAATGAAAAACTGTTTTTT. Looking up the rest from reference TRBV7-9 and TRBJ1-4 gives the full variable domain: DTGVSQNPRHKITKRGQNVTFRCDPISEHNRLYWYRQTLGQGPEFLTYFQNEAQLEKSRLLSDRFSAERPKGSFSTLEIQRTEQGDSAMYLCASSATTASTNEKLFFGSGTQLSVL.

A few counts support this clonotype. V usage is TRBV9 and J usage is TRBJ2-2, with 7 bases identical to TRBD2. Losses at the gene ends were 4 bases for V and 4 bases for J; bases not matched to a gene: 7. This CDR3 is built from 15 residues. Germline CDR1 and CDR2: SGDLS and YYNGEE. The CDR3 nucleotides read TGTGCCAGCAGCAGAACTAGCGCCGGCACCGGGGAGCTGTTTTTT. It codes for CASSRTSAGTGELFF.

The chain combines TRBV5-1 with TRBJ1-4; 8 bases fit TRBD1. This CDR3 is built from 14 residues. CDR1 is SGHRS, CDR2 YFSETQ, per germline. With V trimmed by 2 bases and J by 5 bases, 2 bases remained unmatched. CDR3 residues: CASSLQGENEKLFF. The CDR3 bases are TGCGCCAGCAGCTTACAGGGGGAGAATGAAAAACTGTTTTTT. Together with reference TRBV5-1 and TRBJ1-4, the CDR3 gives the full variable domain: KAGVTQTPRYLIKTRGQQVTLSCSPISGHRSVSWYQQTPGQGLQFLFEYFSETQRNKGNFPGRFSGRQFSNSRSEMNVSTLELGDSALYLCASSLQGENEKLFFGSGTQLSVL.

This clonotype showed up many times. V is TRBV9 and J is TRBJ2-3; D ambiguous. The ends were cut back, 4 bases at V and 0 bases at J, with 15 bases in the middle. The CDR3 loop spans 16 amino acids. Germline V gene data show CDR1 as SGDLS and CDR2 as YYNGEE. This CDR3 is CASSREASASTDTQYF. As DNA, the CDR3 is TGTGCCAGCAGCCGAGAAGCGTCCGCTAGCACAGATACGCAGTATTTT.